This TCR beta chain was sequenced in a study of CD8+ T cells in alopecia areata. Study findings and constraints: Sequencing of scalp samples also includes resident alphabeta T cells from normal skin.

Per the germline V gene, CDR1 is SQVTM and CDR2 is ANQGSEA. This CDR3 is 13 amino acids long. The ends were cut back, 6 bases at V and 4 bases at J, with 15 bases in the middle. Extraction of RNA preceded its reverse transcription into cDNA, which served as the sequencing template. Generated by immunoSEQ multiplex PCR, the TCRdb table keeps only in-frame clones and is missing some. The sample includes more than 200,000 clones, 67% of them seen just once. Of note for this clone: Its antigen is unknown.

This TCR derives from a human donor with alopecia areata. The chain is built from TRBV29-1 and TRBJ1-2; D remains unclear. Sequencing was performed on CD4+ T cells sorted from blood, taken at week 0. In nucleotides, the CDR3 is TGCAGCGTGAATGGGGTCCGCGGCTATGGCTACACCTTC. Its translation is CSVNGVRGYGYTF.